These 20 T cell receptor beta chains originate from one sample sequenced in a study of T cell responses to AZD1222 COVID-19 vaccine. Some clones are missing from TCRdb's copy, which holds only in-frame ones; the method was immunoSEQ multiplex PCR. Altogether more than 95,000 clones are present, about 89% being singletons, with the ten largest covering less than 4%. This material consisted of peripheral blood, taken 28 days after the second dose of the MenACWY control vaccine. Receptors were obtained from an adult who received the MenACWY meningococcal vaccine as a control.

This chain uses TRBV4-1 with TRBJ2-1, with TRBD2 matching 11 bases. Trimming removed 1 base from V and 2 bases from J; junction bases left unmatched: 7. CDR3 length: 18 amino acids. CDR1 is MGHRA and CDR2 is YSYEKL in the germline V gene. The CDR3 sequence: CASSQGPLGLAAYNEQFF. The CDR3 DNA reads TGCGCCAGCAGCCAAGGACCTTTGGGACTAGCGGCCTACAATGAGCAGTTCTTC.

The chain couples TRBV5-1 to TRBJ2-7, with a weak D call TRBD1 (6 bases). The CDR3 is made up of 17 amino acids. Trimming cost V 0 bases and J 5 bases, with 21 bases left between them. Germline CDR1 and CDR2: SGHRS and YFSETQ. The CDR3 region is CASSLEKWDKDGDEQYF. In DNA, the CDR3 is TGCGCCAGCAGCTTGGAGAAATGGGACAAGGATGGGGACGAGCAGTACTTC.

This clone was recorded only once. The chain couples TRBV11-2 to TRBJ2-3; a possible D gene is TRBD2 (8 bases). From germline, CDR1 is SGHAT and CDR2 FQNNGV. Trimming stripped 5 bases from V and 1 base from J, with 19 bases between. CDR3 length: 17 residues. CDR3 loop: CASSRLGGGGRTDTQYF. DNA of the CDR3: TGTGCCAGCAGCCGACTAGGGGGCGGGGGGCGCACAGATACGCAGTATTTT.

CDR3 in DNA: TGTGCCAGCAGCTTGGGAGGGACTGGGGCCAACGTCCTGACTTTC. Encoded protein: CASSLGGTGANVLTF. This sequence joins TRBV5-4 and TRBJ2-6; D is possibly TRBD2 (5 bases). V dropped 0 bases and J dropped 2 bases, with 6 bases sitting between them. Germline V gene sequence: CDR1 SGHNT, CDR2 YYREEE (reference sequence). The CDR3 loop spans 15 amino acids.

J is TRBJ1-1 and V is TRBV4-1; D unclear. V was shortened by 0 bases and J by 6 bases, with 14 bases between the two germline ends. The germline V gene encodes CDR1 MGHRA and CDR2 YSYEKL. The CDR3 has 15 residues. As DNA, the CDR3 is TGCGCCAGCAGCCAAGAGGGAAGGGCGATCGCTGAAGCTTTCTTT. Translation gives CASSQEGRAIAEAFF.

J is TRBJ2-7 and V is TRBV6-2 or TRBV6-3, with D possibly TRBD1 on 6 matching bases. Trimming cost V 2 bases and J 6 bases, with 14 bases left between them. The CDR3 runs to 14 residues. Germline V lookup: CDR1 MNHEY, CDR2 SVGEGT. CDR3 sequence (DNA): TGTGCCAGCAGTTACCGACAGGCGAACTCCGAGCAGTACTTC. Residues: CASSYRQANSEQYF.

This chain links TRBV29-1 with TRBJ1-1; TRBD1 aligns across 8 bases. The CDR3 contains 13 residues. The V gene end was trimmed by 0 bases and the J gene end by 4 bases; junction bases not matched to a gene: 1. Germline V gene lookup returns CDR1 SQVTM and CDR2 ANQGSEA. CDR3 residues: CSVEDRGLTEAFF. The CDR3 DNA reads TGCAGCGTTGAAGACAGGGGGCTCACTGAAGCTTTCTTT.

This chain uses TRBV5-4 with TRBJ2-3, with 11 bases fitting TRBD2. The CDR3 runs to 17 residues. V lost 4 bases and J lost 6; bases outside the gene matches: 13. Germline V gene data show CDR1 as SGHNT and CDR2 as YYREEE (reference sequence). Here the CDR3 DNA reads TGTGCCAGCAGCGCCCCCGCTAGCGGGGGGCCTTCCGATACGCAGTATTTT. Translating gives CASSAPASGGPSDTQYF.

The chain links TRBV3-1 (or the pseudogene TRBV3-2) to TRBJ1-1, with D perhaps matching TRBD1 (6 bases). Germline V gene sequence: CDR1 LGHDT, CDR2 YNNKEL (reference sequence). V lost 0 bases, J lost 3 bases, and 11 bases lay in between. The CDR3 consists of 15 residues. CDR3 region: CASSQEGAGHTEAFF. As DNA, the CDR3 is TGTGCCAGCAGCCAAGAGGGGGCCGGGCACACTGAAGCTTTCTTT.

The chain combines TRBV12-3 or TRBV12-4 with TRBJ1-1, with D tentatively TRBD1 (5 bases). This CDR3 has 13 residues. V was trimmed by 4 bases and J by 3 bases, leaving 9 bases between them. The CDR3 sequence: CASSSRQHTEAFF. The CDR3 DNA follows: TGTGCCAGCAGTTCGCGACAGCACACTGAAGCTTTCTTT.

The gene calls are TRBV6-5 and TRBJ2-5; D ambiguous. Trimming removed 7 bases from V and 6 bases from J, with 9 bases in between. The CDR3 runs 11 residues. Looked up from germline, CDR1 is MNHEY and CDR2 is SVGAGI. The CDR3 bases are TGTGCCAGCATGAAGGCCCAGACCCAGTACTTC. Protein sequence: CASMKAQTQYF.

This chain connects TRBV4-2 to TRBJ2-5; 7 bases are shared with TRBD2. Germline values: CDR1 LGHNA, CDR2 YNFKEQ. This CDR3 region has 14 residues. Trimming cost V 4 bases and J 2 bases; bases outside gene matches: 4. CDR3 DNA: TGTGCCAGCAGCCCTGGGGGGGGGCAAGAGACCCAGTACTTC. Translation: CASSPGGGQETQYF.

The rearrangement joins TRBV14 to TRBJ2-5; D not resolved. CDR3 length: 14 residues. CDR1 SGHDN and CDR2 FVKESK come from the germline V gene. V was trimmed by 1 base and J by 5 bases, leaving 11 bases between them. Here the CDR3 reads CASSQGMGVETQYF. DNA of the CDR3: TGTGCCAGCAGCCAAGGAATGGGTGTCGAGACCCAGTACTTC.

V and J are TRBV11-2 and TRBJ1-5; possible D gene TRBD1, 6 bases. CDR1 and CDR2 from the germline V gene are SGHAT and FQNNGV. The CDR3 has 17 residues. Trimming took 0 bases from V and 3 from J, leaving 15 bases between them. The CDR3 spells CASSLDPPGAINQPQHF. The CDR3 DNA sequence: TGTGCCAGCAGCTTAGACCCCCCAGGGGCCATCAATCAGCCCCAGCATTTT. The complete variable domain, with remaining parts taken from reference TRBV11-2 and TRBJ1-5, reads EAGVAQSPRYKIIEKRQSVAFWCNPISGHATLYWYQQILGQGPKLLIQFQNNGVVDDSQLPKDRFSAERLKGVDSTLKIQPAKLEDSAVYLCASSLDPPGAINQPQHFGDGTRLSIL.

This chain uses TRBV11-2 with TRBJ1-5; 11 nucleotides match TRBD1. The CDR3 is 14 residues long. Germline V gives CDR1 SGHAT, CDR2 FQNNGV. V gave up 5 bases and J gave up 7 bases; unmatched junction bases: 4. The chain's CDR3 is CASSARTGGQPQHF. CDR3 nucleotide sequence: TGTGCCAGCAGCGCTAGGACAGGGGGCCAGCCCCAGCATTTT.

The count of this clone is one. This chain links TRBV18 with TRBJ2-7; the D gene is possibly TRBD1 (6 bases). The CDR3 covers 12 residues. CDR1 and CDR2 from the germline V gene are KGHSH and LQKENI. V dropped 0 bases and J dropped 9 bases, with 9 bases sitting between them. CDR3 sequence reads: CASSPPGAAQYF. The CDR3 bases are TGTGCCAGCTCACCACCGGGGGCGGCGCAGTACTTC.

In its sample, this clone was seen a few times. The chain combines TRBV11-2 with TRBJ2-1, with a possible D match to TRBD2 (6 bases). Germline CDR1 SGHAT, CDR2 FQNNGV. The CDR3 sequence is 13 residues long. V was shortened by 6 bases and J by 8 bases, with 14 bases between the two germline ends. The CDR3 DNA reads as TGTGCCAGCAGTCAACCCGGGGGTTATGAGCAGTTCTTC. This encodes CASSQPGGYEQFF.

The genes are TRBV3-1 (or the pseudogene TRBV3-2) and TRBJ1-4; no definite D call. The CDR3 runs 15 residues. With 6 bases removed from V and 8 bases from J, the gap between germline ends came to 19 bases. CDR1 is LGHDT and CDR2 is YNNKEL in the germline V gene (reference sequence). Here the CDR3 DNA reads TGTGCCAGCAGGGATTTCGACGTTTCGCGAGAAAAACTGTTTTTT. Amino acid sequence: CASRDFDVSREKLFF.

The V gene is TRBV7-6, the J gene TRBJ2-7; D is unclear. V gave up 2 bases and J gave up 0 bases, with 8 bases separating them. Looked up from germline, CDR1 is SGHVS and CDR2 is FNYEAQ. The CDR3 totals 14 residues. CDR3 bases: TGTGCCAGCAGCTTATTAGGCACCTCCTACGAGCAGTACTTC. It translates to CASSLLGTSYEQYF.

The chain uses TRBV5-1 and TRBJ2-1, with D tentatively TRBD1 (7 bases). This CDR3 region has 15 residues. CDR1 SGHRS and CDR2 YFSETQ come from the germline V gene. Trimming removed 3 bases from V and 7 bases from J, with 17 bases in between. The CDR3 DNA follows: TGCGCCAGCAGCTGGGTGGGGGGACAGCTAAATGAGCAGTTCTTC. It specifies CASSWVGGQLNEQFF.